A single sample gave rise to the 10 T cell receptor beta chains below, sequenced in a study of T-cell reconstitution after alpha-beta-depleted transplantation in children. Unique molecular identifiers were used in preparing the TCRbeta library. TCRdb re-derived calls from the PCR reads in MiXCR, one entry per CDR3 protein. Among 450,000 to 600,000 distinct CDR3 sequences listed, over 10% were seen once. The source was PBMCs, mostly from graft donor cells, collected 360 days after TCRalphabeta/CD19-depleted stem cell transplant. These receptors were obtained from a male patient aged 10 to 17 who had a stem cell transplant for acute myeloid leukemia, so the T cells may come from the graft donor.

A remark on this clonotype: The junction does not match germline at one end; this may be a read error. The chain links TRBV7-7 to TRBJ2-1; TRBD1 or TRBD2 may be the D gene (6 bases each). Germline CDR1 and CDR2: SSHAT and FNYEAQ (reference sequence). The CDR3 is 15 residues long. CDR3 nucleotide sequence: TGTGCTAGCAGCTTAGGGTCCGGGGGCCACAATGAGCAGTTCTTC. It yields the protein CASSLGSGGHNEQFF.

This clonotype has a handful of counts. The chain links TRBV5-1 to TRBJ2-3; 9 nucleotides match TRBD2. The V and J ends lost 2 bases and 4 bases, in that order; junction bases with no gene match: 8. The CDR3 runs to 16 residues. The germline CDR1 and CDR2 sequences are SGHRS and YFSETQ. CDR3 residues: CASSLFSGRLADTQYF. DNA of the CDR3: TGCGCCAGCAGCTTATTCAGCGGGAGGCTCGCAGATACGCAGTATTTT. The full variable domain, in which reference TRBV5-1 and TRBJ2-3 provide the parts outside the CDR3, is KAGVTQTPRYLIKTRGQQVTLSCSPISGHRSVSWYQQTPGQGLQFLFEYFSETQRNKGNFPGRFSGRQFSNSRSEMNVSTLELGDSALYLCASSLFSGRLADTQYFGPGTRLTVL.

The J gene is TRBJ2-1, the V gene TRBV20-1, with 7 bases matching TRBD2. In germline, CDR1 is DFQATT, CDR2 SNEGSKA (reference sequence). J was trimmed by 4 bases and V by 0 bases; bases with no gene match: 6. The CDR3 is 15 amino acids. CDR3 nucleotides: TGCAGTGCTAGAGAATCCCGCGGGGGTTACAATGAGCAGTTCTTC. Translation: CSARESRGGYNEQFF.

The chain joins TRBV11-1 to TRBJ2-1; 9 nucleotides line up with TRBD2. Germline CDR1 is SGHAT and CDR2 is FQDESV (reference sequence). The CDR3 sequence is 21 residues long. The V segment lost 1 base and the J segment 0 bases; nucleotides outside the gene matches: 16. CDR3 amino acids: CASSLGGVSASGISSYNEQFF. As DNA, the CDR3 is TGTGCCAGCAGCTTAGGAGGGGTTTCGGCTAGCGGGATTAGCTCCTACAATGAGCAGTTCTTC.

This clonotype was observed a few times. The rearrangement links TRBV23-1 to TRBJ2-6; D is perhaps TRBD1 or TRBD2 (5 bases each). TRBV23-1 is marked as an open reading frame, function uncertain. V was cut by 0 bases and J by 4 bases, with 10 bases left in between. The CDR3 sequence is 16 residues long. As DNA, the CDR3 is TGCGCCAGCAGTCAATCGGGGCTAGCAGGGGCCAACGTCCTGACTTTC. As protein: CASSQSGLAGANVLTF.

The CDR3: CASSQDGAGGTDTQYF. CDR3 nucleotide sequence: TGTGCCAGCAGCCAAGACGGAGCGGGAGGGACAGATACGCAGTATTTT. The chain combines TRBV4-2 with TRBJ2-3; 10 bases are shared with TRBD2. The germline V gene encodes CDR1 LGHNA and CDR2 YNFKEQ. V shed 0 bases, J shed 3 bases, and the junction held 3 bases outside the gene matches. The CDR3 has 16 amino acids.

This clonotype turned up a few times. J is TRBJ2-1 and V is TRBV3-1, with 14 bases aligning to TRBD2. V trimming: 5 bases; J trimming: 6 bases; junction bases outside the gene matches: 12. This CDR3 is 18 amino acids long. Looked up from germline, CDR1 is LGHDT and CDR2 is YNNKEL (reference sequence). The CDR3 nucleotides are TGTGCCAGCAGCGTGGCGGGACTAGCGGGAGCTTGGGGCAATGAGCAGTTCTTC. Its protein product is CASSVAGLAGAWGNEQFF.

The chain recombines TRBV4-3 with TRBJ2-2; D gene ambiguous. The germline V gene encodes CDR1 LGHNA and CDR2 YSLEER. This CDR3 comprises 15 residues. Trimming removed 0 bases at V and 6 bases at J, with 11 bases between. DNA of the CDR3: TGCGCCAGCAGCCAAGATGACCGTAACCCCGGGGAGCTGTTTTTT. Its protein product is CASSQDDRNPGELFF.

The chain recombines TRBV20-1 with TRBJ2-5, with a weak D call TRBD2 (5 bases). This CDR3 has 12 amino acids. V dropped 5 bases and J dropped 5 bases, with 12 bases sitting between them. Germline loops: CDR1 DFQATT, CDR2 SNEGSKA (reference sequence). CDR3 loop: CSARKIAETQYF. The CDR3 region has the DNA TGCAGTGCTCGGAAAATAGCGGAGACCCAGTACTTC.

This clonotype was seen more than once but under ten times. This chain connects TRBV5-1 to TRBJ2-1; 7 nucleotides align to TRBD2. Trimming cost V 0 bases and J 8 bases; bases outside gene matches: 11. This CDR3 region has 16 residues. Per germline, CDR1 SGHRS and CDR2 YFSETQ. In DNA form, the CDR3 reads TGCGCCAGCAGCTTGGTTTTGAGGGAGGGCCGAGATGAGCAGTTCTTC. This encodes CASSLVLREGRDEQFF.